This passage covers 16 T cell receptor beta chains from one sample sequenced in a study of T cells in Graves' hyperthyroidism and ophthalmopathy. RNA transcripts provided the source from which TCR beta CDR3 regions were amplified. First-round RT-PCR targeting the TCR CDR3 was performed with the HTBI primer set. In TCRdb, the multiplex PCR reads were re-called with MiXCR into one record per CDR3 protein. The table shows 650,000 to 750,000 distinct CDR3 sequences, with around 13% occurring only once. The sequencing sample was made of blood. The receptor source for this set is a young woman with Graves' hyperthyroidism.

For the CDR3, the DNA is TGTGCCAGCAGCCCCCGCTCCTACTCTGGGGCCAACGTCCTGACTTTC. Translated: CASSPRSYSGANVLTF. The chain is built from TRBV7-9 and TRBJ2-6; D remains ambiguous. Germline V lookup: CDR1 SEHNR, CDR2 FQNEAQ (reference sequence). The CDR3 is 16 amino acids. V shed 5 bases and J shed 0 bases, with 11 bases lying between them.

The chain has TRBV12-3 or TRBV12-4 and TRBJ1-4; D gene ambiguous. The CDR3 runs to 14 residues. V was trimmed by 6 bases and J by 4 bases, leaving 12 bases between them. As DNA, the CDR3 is TGTGCCAGCAGGGATTGGTCCCTTAATGAAAAACTGTTTTTT. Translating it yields CASRDWSLNEKLFF.

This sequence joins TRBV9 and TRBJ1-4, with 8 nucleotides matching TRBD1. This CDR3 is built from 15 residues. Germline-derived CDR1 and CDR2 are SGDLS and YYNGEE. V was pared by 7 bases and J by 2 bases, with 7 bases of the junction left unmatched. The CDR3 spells CASGYRGSTNEKLFF. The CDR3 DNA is TGTGCCAGCGGGTACAGGGGGTCGACTAATGAAAAACTGTTTTTT.

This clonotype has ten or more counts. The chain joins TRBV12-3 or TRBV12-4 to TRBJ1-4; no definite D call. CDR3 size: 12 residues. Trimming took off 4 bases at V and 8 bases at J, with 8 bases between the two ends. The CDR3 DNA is TGTGCCAGCAGTTCCGAATACGAAAAACTGTTTTTT. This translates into CASSSEYEKLFF.

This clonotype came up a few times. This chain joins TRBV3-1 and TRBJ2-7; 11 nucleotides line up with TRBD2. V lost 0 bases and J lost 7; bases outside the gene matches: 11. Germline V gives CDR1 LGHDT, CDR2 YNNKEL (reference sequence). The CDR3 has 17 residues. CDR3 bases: TGTGCCAGCAGCCAAGAACTAGCGGGAGCTCCCTTTGGAGAGCAGTACTTC. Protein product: CASSQELAGAPFGEQYF.

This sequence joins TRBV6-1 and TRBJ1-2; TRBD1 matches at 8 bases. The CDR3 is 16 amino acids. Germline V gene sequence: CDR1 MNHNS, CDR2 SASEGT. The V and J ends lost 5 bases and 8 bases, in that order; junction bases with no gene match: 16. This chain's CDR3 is CASSSLLLDREDGYTF. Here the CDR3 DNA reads TGTGCCAGCAGTTCCCTTCTCCTGGACAGGGAAGACGGCTACACCTTC.

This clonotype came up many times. In DNA, the CDR3 is TGTGCCAGCAGCCGGGAGGCGATCTCCTACAATGAGCAGTTCTTC. This translates into CASSREAISYNEQFF. The chain employs TRBV5-8 and TRBJ2-1; 7 nucleotides align to TRBD2. Trimming cost V 4 bases and J 0 bases; bases outside gene matches: 4. The CDR3 totals 15 residues. The V gene's germline CDR1 is SGHTS and CDR2 YDEGEE.

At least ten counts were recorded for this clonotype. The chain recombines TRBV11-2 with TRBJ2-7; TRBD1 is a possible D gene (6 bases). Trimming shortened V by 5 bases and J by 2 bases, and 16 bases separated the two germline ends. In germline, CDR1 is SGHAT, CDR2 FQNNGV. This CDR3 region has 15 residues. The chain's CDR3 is CASSLSGTTTYEQYF. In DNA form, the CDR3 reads TGTGCCAGCAGCCTCTCCGGGACAACCACCTACGAGCAGTACTTC.

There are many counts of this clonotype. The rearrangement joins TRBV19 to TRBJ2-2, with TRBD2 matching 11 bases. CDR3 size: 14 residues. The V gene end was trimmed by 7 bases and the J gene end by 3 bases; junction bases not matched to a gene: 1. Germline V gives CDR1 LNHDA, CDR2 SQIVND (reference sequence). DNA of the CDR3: TGTGCCAGTAAGGGACTAGCGGACACCGGGGAGCTGTTTTTT. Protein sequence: CASKGLADTGELFF.

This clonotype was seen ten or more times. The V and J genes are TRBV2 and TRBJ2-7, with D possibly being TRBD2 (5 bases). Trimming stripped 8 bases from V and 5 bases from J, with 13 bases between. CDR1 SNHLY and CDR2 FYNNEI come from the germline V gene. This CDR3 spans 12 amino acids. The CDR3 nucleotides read TGTGCCAGCGAGGGATACGGCCACGAGCAGTACTTC. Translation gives CASEGYGHEQYF.

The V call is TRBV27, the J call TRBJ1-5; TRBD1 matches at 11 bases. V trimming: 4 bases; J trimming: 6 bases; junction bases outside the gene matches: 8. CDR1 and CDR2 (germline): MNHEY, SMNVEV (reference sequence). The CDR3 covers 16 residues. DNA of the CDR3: TGTGCCAGCAGTTCTTCCCGGACAGGGGGCCTTCAGCCCCAGCATTTT. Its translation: CASSSSRTGGLQPQHF.

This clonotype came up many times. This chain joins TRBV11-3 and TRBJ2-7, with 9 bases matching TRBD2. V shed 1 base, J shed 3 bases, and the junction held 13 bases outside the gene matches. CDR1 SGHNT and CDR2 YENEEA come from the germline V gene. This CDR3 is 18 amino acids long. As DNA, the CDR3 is TGTGCCAGCAGCTTAGGAGGTAATCCTAGCGGGATGGTCTACGAGCAGTACTTC. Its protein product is CASSLGGNPSGMVYEQYF.

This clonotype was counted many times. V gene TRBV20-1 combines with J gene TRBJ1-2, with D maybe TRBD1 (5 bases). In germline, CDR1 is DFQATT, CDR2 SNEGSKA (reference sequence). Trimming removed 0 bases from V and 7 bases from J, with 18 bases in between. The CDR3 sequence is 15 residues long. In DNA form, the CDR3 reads TGCAGTGCTAGAGATCTACGGCAGGGTTTTTTTGGCTACACCTTC. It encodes CSARDLRQGFFGYTF.

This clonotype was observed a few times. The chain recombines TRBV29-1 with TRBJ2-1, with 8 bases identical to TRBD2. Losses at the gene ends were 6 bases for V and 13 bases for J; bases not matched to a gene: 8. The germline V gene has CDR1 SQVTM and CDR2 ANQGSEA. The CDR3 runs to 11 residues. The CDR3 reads CSVGTSGPQFF. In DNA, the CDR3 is TGCAGCGTCGGCACTAGCGGTCCCCAGTTCTTC.

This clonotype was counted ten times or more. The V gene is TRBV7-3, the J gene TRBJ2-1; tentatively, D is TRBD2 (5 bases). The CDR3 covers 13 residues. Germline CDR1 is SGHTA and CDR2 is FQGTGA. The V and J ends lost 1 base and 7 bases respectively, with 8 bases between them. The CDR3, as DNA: TGTGCCAGCAGCTTAAGCCGGAGGAATGAGCAGTTCTTC. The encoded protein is CASSLSRRNEQFF.

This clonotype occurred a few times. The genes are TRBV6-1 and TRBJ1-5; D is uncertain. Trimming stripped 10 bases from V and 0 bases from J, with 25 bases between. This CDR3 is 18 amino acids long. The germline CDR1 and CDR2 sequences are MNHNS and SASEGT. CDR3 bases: TGTGCCACCATAACCTCTCCCCGAGATTTAGCTAGCAATCAGCCCCAGCATTTT. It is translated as CATITSPRDLASNQPQHF.